This TCR beta chain came from a study of cytomegalovirus exposure and HLA in healthy donors. Separate from the approximately 670-subject first cohort was the approximately 110-subject validation cohort, to which the donors belonged. Of note for this clone: One end of the junction varies from germline; a read error may be responsible.

Repertoires were generated with immunoSEQ multiplex PCR, while TCRdb's copy carries only in-frame clones and drops some. The table shows 100,000 to 150,000 clones, with about 96% occurring only once. The CDR3 spans 14 residues. Germline CDR1 MDHEN, CDR2 SYDVKM. The chain combines TRBV28 with TRBJ2-7; D uncertain. The sequenced sample consisted of PBMCs. This sequence was found in a man aged 18-30 years in good health and CMV-seronegative. The CDR3 sequence is CASLSKGVPYAQYF. CDR3 bases: TGTGCCAGCCTATCAAAAGGAGTTCCCTACGCGCAGTACTTC.